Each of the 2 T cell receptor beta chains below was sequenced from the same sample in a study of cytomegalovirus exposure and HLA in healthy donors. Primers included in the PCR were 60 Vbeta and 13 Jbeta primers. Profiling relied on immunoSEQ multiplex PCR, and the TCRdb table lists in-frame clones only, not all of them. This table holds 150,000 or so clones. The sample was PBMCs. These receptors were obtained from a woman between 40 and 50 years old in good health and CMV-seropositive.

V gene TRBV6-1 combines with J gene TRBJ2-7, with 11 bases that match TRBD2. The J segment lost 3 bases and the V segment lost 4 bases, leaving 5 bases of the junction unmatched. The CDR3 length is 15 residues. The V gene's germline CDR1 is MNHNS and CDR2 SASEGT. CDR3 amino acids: CASSATSGRIYEQYF. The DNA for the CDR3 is TGTGCCAGCAGTGCTACTAGCGGGAGAATCTACGAGCAGTACTTC.

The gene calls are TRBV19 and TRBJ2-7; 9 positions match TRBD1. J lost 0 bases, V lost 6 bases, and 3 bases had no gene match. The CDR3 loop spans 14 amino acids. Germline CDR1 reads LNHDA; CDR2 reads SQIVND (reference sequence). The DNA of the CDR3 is TGTGCCAGTAGGCGACAGGGGGACTCCTACGAGCAGTACTTC. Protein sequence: CASRRQGDSYEQYF.